The next 6 T cell receptor beta chains were all read from a single sample in a study of T cells after yellow fever vaccination (dated by TCRdb to between 2018 and 2020). The treatment or condition label corresponds to: live attenuated yellow fever vaccine strain. The library came from 5' RACE. The sample was run on an Illumina HiSeq 2500. TCRdb reran the public reads through fastp at Q25 and MiXCR, keeping productive beta chains. Rows merge per CDR3 protein into single entries with the most common DNA and genes. The sample data list over 200,000 distinct CDR3 sequences, and over 6.5% of these were observed just once. The top ten clones comprise roughly 1% of the sample. Material: CD4+ T cells sorted from PBMCs, obtained on the day of the yellow fever booster vaccination. The receptor set was obtained from a man aged 25 to 40 who received the YFV17D yellow fever vaccine.

Comments on this clonotype: This could be a read error, since a much larger clone is one nucleotide away. The J gene is TRBJ2-1, the V gene TRBV21-1. TRBV21-1 is marked as a pseudogene. The CDR3 runs 13 residues. CDR3: CASSLSFWGEQFF. CDR3 coding DNA: TGTGCCAGCAGCCTCTCCTTTTGGGGTGAGCAGTTCTTC.

The chain combines TRBV5-1 with TRBJ2-1; 13 bases are a match to TRBD2. Germline V gene sequence: CDR1 SGHRS, CDR2 YFSETQ. This CDR3 comprises 15 residues. J gave up 10 bases and V 2 bases, and 6 bases lay outside the gene matches. The CDR3: CASSLTGLAGSEQFF. The CDR3 bases are TGCGCCAGCAGCTTAACGGGACTAGCGGGATCCGAGCAGTTCTTC.

V and J are TRBV5-6 and TRBJ2-5, with TRBD1 matching 9 bases. The CDR3 length is 14 residues. With V trimmed by 2 bases and J by 4 bases, 3 bases remained unmatched. Germline assignment: CDR1 SGHDT and CDR2 YYEEEE. The CDR3 sequence: CASSFGTGTETQYF. CDR3 DNA: TGTGCCAGCAGCTTCGGGACAGGGACAGAGACCCAGTACTTC.

In this sample, this clonotype turned up many times. This chain connects TRBV20-1 to TRBJ1-2, with no clear D. Germline V lookup: CDR1 DFQATT, CDR2 SNEGSKA (reference sequence). V lost 1 base and J 5 bases, leaving 5 bases between the germline ends. The CDR3 length is 11 residues. The DNA for the CDR3 is TGCAGTGCTAGAGGAGGATATGGCTACACCTTC. This translates into CSARGGYGYTF.

There are a few counts of this clonotype. The chain is built from TRBV29-1 and TRBJ2-1; either TRBD1 or TRBD2 may supply D (6 bases each). The V end was cut by 8 bases, the J end by 2 bases, with 19 bases between. CDR3 length: 15 amino acids. CDR1 and CDR2 from the germline V gene are SQVTM and ANQGSEA. CDR3 nucleotide sequence: TGCAGCCTATCTCGGGGGCTCGGCCCCTACAATGAGCAGTTCTTC. Amino acids: CSLSRGLGPYNEQFF.

This clonotype came up many times. The chain combines TRBV20-1 with TRBJ2-3, with no clear D. The germline CDR1 and CDR2 sequences are DFQATT and SNEGSKA (reference sequence). The V gene lost 1 base and the J gene lost 3 bases, with 8 bases spanning the gap. The CDR3 totals 13 residues. DNA of the CDR3: TGCAGTGCTAGAGGTATTACAACAGATACGCAGTATTTT. Amino acids: CSARGITTDTQYF.